Below are 30 T cell receptor beta chains sequenced from a single sample in a study of cytomegalovirus exposure and HLA in healthy donors. Sequencing used immunoSEQ multiplex PCR; TCRdb keeps in-frame clones, though not all of them. The table has fewer than 200,000 clones, approximately 90% seen once; the top ten hold approximately 1.5%. Material: PBMCs. Receptors were obtained from a woman aged 25 to 45 in good health and CMV-seronegative.

The rearrangement joins TRBV6-1 to TRBJ1-6; 9 nucleotides align to TRBD1. The trim removed 9 bases at V and 7 bases at J, leaving 10 bases unmatched. The germline V gene has CDR1 MNHNS and CDR2 SASEGT. The CDR3 covers 15 residues. The CDR3 loop is CASGIRGTGNSPLHF. For the CDR3, the DNA is TGTGCCAGTGGCATTCGAGGGACAGGGAATTCACCCCTCCACTTT.

This clone was seen a single time. The chain has TRBV5-1 and TRBJ1-2; D remains ambiguous. V gave up 1 base and J gave up 7 bases, with 11 bases separating them. Germline values: CDR1 SGHRS, CDR2 YFSETQ. The CDR3 runs to 13 residues. This chain's CDR3 is CASSLLQNRGYTF. The CDR3 DNA reads TGCGCCAGCAGCTTGCTGCAGAACCGTGGCTACACCTTC.

The gene calls are TRBV19 and TRBJ1-5; TRBD1 aligns across 7 bases. Germline assignment: CDR1 LNHDA and CDR2 SQIVND (reference sequence). The CDR3 spans 16 residues. The J segment lost 2 bases and the V segment lost 1 base, leaving 5 bases of the junction unmatched. CDR3 nucleotides: TGTGCCAGTAGTATAGGAGGGGACAGTGGCAATCAGCCCCAGCATTTT. As protein: CASSIGGDSGNQPQHF. Full variable domain (outside the CDR3, taken from reference TRBV19 and TRBJ1-5): DGGITQSPKYLFRKEGQNVTLSCEQNLNHDAMYWYRQDPGQGLRLIYYSQIVNDFQKGDIAEGYSVSREKKESFPLTVTSAQKNPTAFYLCASSIGGDSGNQPQHFGDGTRLSIL.

The chain uses TRBV4-1 and TRBJ1-1, with D possibly being TRBD1 (6 bases). From germline, CDR1 is MGHRA and CDR2 YSYEKL. CDR3 size: 16 residues. The V end lost 0 bases, the J end lost 4 bases, and 15 bases lay between the germline ends. CDR3 DNA sequence: TGCGCCAGCAGCCAAGATACAGGGTCCCTAAGCACTGAAGCTTTCTTT. Protein: CASSQDTGSLSTEAFF.

This rearrangement joins TRBV10-3 to TRBJ2-1; D might be TRBD1 (6 bases). Trimming removed 0 bases at V and 8 bases at J, with 11 bases between. The CDR3 length is 14 residues. Germline V gene data show CDR1 as ENHRY and CDR2 as SYGVKD. CDR3 nucleotides: TGTGCCATCAGTGAGTCAGGGGGAAGGGATGAGCAGTTCTTC. This sequence encodes CAISESGGRDEQFF.

This chain links TRBV19 with TRBJ1-1, with no clear D. V lost 6 bases to trimming and J lost 3 bases, with 11 bases between them. Germline V CDR1 and CDR2: LNHDA, SQIVND (reference sequence). The CDR3 covers 13 residues. The CDR3 coding sequence is TGTGCCAGTAGGATCGGGAGAGACACTGAAGCTTTCTTT. This sequence encodes CASRIGRDTEAFF.

The V and J genes are TRBV30 and TRBJ1-6, with TRBD1 matching 8 bases. The CDR3 consists of 15 residues. With V trimmed by 0 bases and J by 7 bases, 5 bases remained unmatched. The V gene's germline CDR1 is GTSNPN and CDR2 SVGIG (reference sequence). In DNA form, the CDR3 reads TGTGCCTGGAGTGTTTCTCAGGGGGCAAATTCACCCCTCCACTTT. Amino acids: CAWSVSQGANSPLHF.

The chain combines TRBV9 with TRBJ2-1; D is possibly TRBD1 (6 bases). Germline loops: CDR1 SGDLS, CDR2 YYNGEE. This CDR3 contains 15 residues. The V end lost 1 base, the J end lost 5 bases, and 13 bases lay between the germline ends. DNA of the CDR3: TGTGCCAGCAGCGTACTCCGGGACAAGAACAATGAGCAGTTCTTC. It specifies CASSVLRDKNNEQFF.

The chain carries TRBV19 and TRBJ2-7; 7 nucleotides agree with TRBD1. Germline V gene lookup returns CDR1 LNHDA and CDR2 SQIVND (reference sequence). Trimming took 6 bases from V and 4 from J; bases not matched to a gene: 9. This CDR3 region has 14 residues. The CDR3 coding sequence is TGTGCCAGTAGAACACGAGGGGGCTCTTACGAGCAGTACTTC. It translates to CASRTRGGSYEQYF.

V gene TRBV19 combines with J gene TRBJ1-5, with D possibly matching TRBD1 (5 bases). The CDR3 spans 14 residues. Trimming stripped 3 bases from V and 6 bases from J, with 12 bases between. Germline CDR1 is LNHDA and CDR2 is SQIVND (reference sequence). The DNA of the CDR3 is TGTGCCAGTAGTATGCAAGGGGTTCGTCAGCCCCAGCATTTT. Translated, it gives CASSMQGVRQPQHF. Full variable domain (outside the CDR3, taken from reference TRBV19 and TRBJ1-5): DGGITQSPKYLFRKEGQNVTLSCEQNLNHDAMYWYRQDPGQGLRLIYYSQIVNDFQKGDIAEGYSVSREKKESFPLTVTSAQKNPTAFYLCASSMQGVRQPQHFGDGTRLSIL.

The chain has TRBV7-8 and TRBJ2-1, with 12 bases matching TRBD2. Germline loops: CDR1 SGHVS, CDR2 FQNEAQ. The CDR3 has 18 residues. Trimming took 1 base from V and 7 from J; bases not matched to a gene: 11. CDR3 sequence reads: CASSLESGGLAGNNEQFF. In DNA form, the CDR3 reads TGTGCCAGCAGCTTAGAGTCGGGCGGACTAGCGGGGAATAATGAGCAGTTCTTC.

The V and J genes are TRBV28 and TRBJ1-1, with 8 bases aligning to TRBD1. Looked up from germline, CDR1 is MDHEN and CDR2 is SYDVKM. Trimming cost V 5 bases and J 4 bases; bases outside gene matches: 9. The CDR3 consists of 15 residues. The CDR3 region has the DNA TGTGCCAGCAGTCCACCGACAGGGGTTTTCACTGAAGCTTTCTTT. Translating it yields CASSPPTGVFTEAFF.

The chain has TRBV11-3 and TRBJ2-5; 7 nucleotides line up with TRBD1. This CDR3 comprises 13 residues. V lost 5 bases, J lost 5 bases, and 5 bases stayed unmatched. The germline gives CDR1 SGHNT, CDR2 YENEEA. The chain's CDR3 is CASSPGGRETQYF. The CDR3 nucleotides read TGTGCCAGCAGCCCAGGGGGTAGGGAGACCCAGTACTTC.

The sample holds a few counts of this clone. The V call is TRBV10-3, the J call TRBJ1-1; D not resolved. The germline CDR1 and CDR2 sequences are ENHRY and SYGVKD. This CDR3 has 12 residues. The germline V and J ends were trimmed by 3 bases and 2 bases, with 4 bases remaining between them. CDR3 loop: CAISDTNTEAFF. The CDR3 DNA is TGTGCCATCAGTGACACTAACACTGAAGCTTTCTTT.

V is TRBV10-1 and J is TRBJ2-5; TRBD1 is a possible D gene (5 bases). V lost 3 bases and J lost 4, with 9 bases in between. This CDR3 contains 13 residues. Per the germline V gene, CDR1 is WNHNN and CDR2 is SYGVQD (reference sequence). The CDR3 DNA follows: TGCGCCAGCAGTGACAGGGTGGGAGAGACCCAGTACTTC. It specifies CASSDRVGETQYF.

The V gene is TRBV6-5, the J gene TRBJ1-1; D might be TRBD1 (6 bases). Germline values: CDR1 MNHEY, CDR2 SVGAGI. The V end was cut by 5 bases, the J end by 2 bases, with 15 bases between. The CDR3 is 15 amino acids. The CDR3 DNA reads TGTGCCAGCAGTCCCTTTCTGACAGGAAACACTGAAGCTTTCTTT. It translates to CASSPFLTGNTEAFF.

This chain joins TRBV13 and TRBJ1-1; D is uncertain. The CDR3 spans 15 residues. The germline V and J ends were trimmed by 5 bases and 2 bases, with 15 bases remaining between them. Germline CDR1 and CDR2: PRHDT and FYEKMQ (reference sequence). The CDR3 reads CASSPYQKSNTEAFF. The CDR3 DNA reads TGTGCCAGCAGCCCATACCAAAAGAGCAACACTGAAGCTTTCTTT.

The J gene is TRBJ1-2, the V gene TRBV9; D not certain. Trimming pared 0 bases from V and 4 bases from J, leaving 10 bases between. Germline values: CDR1 SGDLS, CDR2 YYNGEE. This CDR3 contains 14 residues. Here the CDR3 reads CASSVEAESYGYTF. DNA of the CDR3: TGTGCCAGCAGCGTAGAGGCGGAGAGCTATGGCTACACCTTC.

This clone was observed a few times. The chain has TRBV7-2 and TRBJ1-6, with 7 nucleotides matching TRBD1. From germline, CDR1 is SGHTA and CDR2 FQGNSA. V shed 6 bases and J 9 bases; nucleotides not matched to a gene: 8. The CDR3 has 14 amino acids. The CDR3 protein is CASSTGDRISPLHF. CDR3 DNA: TGTGCCAGCAGTACAGGGGATAGGATTTCACCCCTCCACTTT.

This clone has only a few counts. J is TRBJ1-2 and V is TRBV5-1, with TRBD1 identical over 7 bases. V dropped 0 bases and J dropped 2; count of bases not matched to a gene: 4. There are 15 residues in the CDR3. Per the germline V gene, CDR1 is SGHRS and CDR2 is YFSETQ. CDR3 amino acids: CASSLALGQNYGYTF. Written as DNA, the CDR3 is TGCGCCAGCAGCTTGGCCCTGGGACAGAACTATGGCTACACCTTC.

The J gene is TRBJ1-1, the V gene TRBV4-1, with TRBD1 identical over 9 bases. V lost 2 bases to trimming and J lost 1 base; unmatched junction nucleotides: 5. The germline CDR1 and CDR2 sequences are MGHRA and YSYEKL. There are 16 residues in the CDR3. The CDR3 sequence is CASSQPPGQGNTEAFF. The CDR3 DNA follows: TGCGCCAGCAGCCAACCCCCGGGACAGGGGAACACTGAAGCTTTCTTT.

J is TRBJ2-7 and V is TRBV7-9; 11 bases are a match to TRBD2. Trimming took 0 bases from V and 5 from J; bases not matched to a gene: 6. Germline V gives CDR1 SEHNR, CDR2 FQNEAQ (reference sequence). CDR3 length: 16 residues. In nucleotides, the CDR3 is TGTGCCAGCAGCTTAGCCTACGGACTAGCGGGTAACGAGCAGTACTTC. It codes for CASSLAYGLAGNEQYF.

The chain links TRBV18 to TRBJ2-3; weak D call: TRBD2 (6 bases). This CDR3 comprises 17 residues. V gave up 2 bases and J gave up 2 bases, with 17 bases separating them. Germline lookup yields CDR1 KGHSH and CDR2 LQKENI. The CDR3 coding sequence is TGTGCCAGCTCACCATCGGTTCTGGGGGGAATCACAGATACGCAGTATTTT. Translating gives CASSPSVLGGITDTQYF.

The rearrangement joins TRBV5-1 to TRBJ1-4; D perhaps matches TRBD1 (5 bases). Trimming shortened V by 0 bases and J by 13 bases, and 13 bases separated the two germline ends. The CDR3 covers 13 residues. Germline CDR1 reads SGHRS; CDR2 reads YFSETQ. The CDR3 protein is CASSLGGRSRLFF. The DNA for the CDR3 is TGCGCCAGCAGCTTGGGGGGGAGGTCCCGACTGTTTTTT.

This chain connects TRBV6-1 to TRBJ2-2; D may be TRBD2 (5 bases). V was pared by 11 bases and J by 0 bases, with 13 bases between. CDR3 length equals 14 residues. From germline, CDR1 is MNHNS and CDR2 SASEGT. CDR3 in DNA: TGTGCCGCGCAACCCGGGGCGAACACCGGGGAGCTGTTTTTT. This codes for CAAQPGANTGELFF.

The chain couples TRBV27 to TRBJ1-1; no clear D. The CDR3 totals 13 residues. Germline values: CDR1 MNHEY, CDR2 SMNVEV (reference sequence). V lost 4 bases to trimming and J lost 4 bases, with 10 bases between them. CDR3 loop: CASSWLGGTEAFF. The CDR3 nucleotides are TGTGCCAGCAGTTGGTTAGGCGGCACTGAAGCTTTCTTT.

This clone turned up a few times. This chain connects TRBV11-3 to TRBJ1-2, with D tentatively TRBD1 (6 bases). The length of the CDR3 is 11 residues. The germline V gene has CDR1 SGHNT and CDR2 YENEEA. V lost 5 bases, J lost 6 bases, and 7 bases lay in between. CDR3 residues: CASSPGDGYTF. The CDR3 DNA is TGTGCCAGCAGCCCAGGGGATGGCTACACCTTC. Filled out from reference TRBV11-3 and TRBJ1-2, the complete variable domain reads EAGVVQSPRYKIIEKKQPVAFWCNPISGHNTLYWYLQNLGQGPELLIRYENEEAVDDSQLPKDRFSAERLKGVDSTLKIQPAELGDSAVYLCASSPGDGYTFGSGTRLTVV.

V gene TRBV4-2 combines with J gene TRBJ2-6, with 9 positions matching TRBD1. Germline-derived CDR1 and CDR2 are LGHNA and YNFKEQ. J was trimmed by 0 bases and V by 2 bases; bases with no gene match: 5. CDR3 length: 18 residues. As DNA, the CDR3 is TGTGCCAGCAGCCAAACCGGGACAGGGCGCTCTGGGGCCAACGTCCTGACTTTC. Translating it yields CASSQTGTGRSGANVLTF.

This sequence joins TRBV5-4 and TRBJ2-3; TRBD2 agrees at 7 bases. This CDR3 has 16 residues. V shed 4 bases, J shed 1 base, and the junction held 9 bases outside the gene matches. CDR1 is SGHNT and CDR2 is YYREEE in the germline V gene (reference sequence). The CDR3 loop reads CASSEGLLPRTDTQYF. The CDR3 region has the DNA TGTGCCAGCAGCGAGGGACTACTGCCTCGCACAGATACGCAGTATTTT.

The chain links TRBV6-1 to TRBJ2-3; D not resolved. The germline V gene encodes CDR1 MNHNS and CDR2 SASEGT. V was clipped by 0 bases and J by 2 bases, with 15 bases between them. CDR3 size: 17 residues. CDR3 loop: CASSEAGGGSYTDTQYF. CDR3 DNA sequence: TGTGCCAGCAGTGAAGCTGGCGGTGGGTCCTACACAGATACGCAGTATTTT.